A single sample gave rise to the 12 T cell receptor beta chains below, sequenced in a study of T-cell memory formation after mild COVID-19. TCRdb re-analysed the 5' RACE reads in MiXCR, keeping a single row per CDR3 protein. This table has about 470,000 distinct CDR3 sequences, 25% appearing once. The specimen was PBMCs or a T cell subset sorted from them (not recorded which). The receptors were sampled from an adult woman who had mild COVID-19 (a few samples of this study predate the infection). Cell type and time point are not known.

The chain has TRBV4-2 and TRBJ2-7, with D perhaps TRBD2 (6 bases). Germline CDR1 is LGHNA and CDR2 is YNFKEQ. The CDR3 totals 15 residues. Trimming pared 3 bases from V and 0 bases from J, leaving 12 bases between. In DNA, the CDR3 is TGTGCCAGCAGCCAGCTCCGGGGGAGCTCCTACGAGCAGTACTTC. Translated, it gives CASSQLRGSSYEQYF.

In its sample, this clonotype was seen a few times. The chain joins TRBV5-4 to TRBJ2-3; 7 bases line up with TRBD2. Germline V gene lookup returns CDR1 SGHNT and CDR2 YYREEE (reference sequence). This CDR3 has 15 residues. Trimming at V came to 2 bases and at J to 4 bases, leaving 7 bases not matched to a gene. Here the CDR3 reads CASSFGGSSPDTQYF. In DNA form, the CDR3 reads TGTGCCAGCAGCTTCGGGGGGTCTTCCCCAGATACGCAGTATTTT.

This clonotype was recorded many times. J is TRBJ2-7 and V is TRBV4-3; D gene ambiguous. Germline CDR1 and CDR2: LGHNA and YSLEER. V gave up 2 bases and J gave up 7 bases, with 12 bases separating them. The CDR3 spans 13 residues. The CDR3 is CASSQTWKAEQYF. In DNA, the CDR3 is TGCGCCAGCAGCCAAACGTGGAAGGCGGAGCAGTACTTC.

This clonotype has just a few counts. The J gene is TRBJ2-1, the V gene TRBV24-1; 14 bases match TRBD2. Germline CDR1 KGHDR, CDR2 SFDVKD. The CDR3 is 16 residues long. V was pared by 3 bases and J by 8 bases, with 5 bases of the junction left unmatched. The CDR3 DNA follows: TGTGCCACCAGTGATCTGGGACTAGCGGGAGTCGATGAGCAGTTCTTC. It is translated as CATSDLGLAGVDEQFF.

This sequence joins TRBV6-5 and TRBJ2-1, with no clear D. The germline V gene has CDR1 MNHEY and CDR2 SVGAGI. Trimming took off 7 bases at V and 8 bases at J, with 9 bases between the two ends. The CDR3 has 11 amino acids. CDR3: CASTRADEQFF. The CDR3 DNA reads TGTGCCAGCACCAGAGCCGATGAGCAGTTCTTC.

The rearrangement joins TRBV5-1 to TRBJ2-2; D unresolved. The CDR3 spans 15 residues. The V end lost 2 bases, the J end lost 6 bases, and 14 bases lay between the germline ends. CDR1 SGHRS and CDR2 YFSETQ come from the germline V gene. CDR3 protein: CASSFNAPPAGELFF. CDR3 sequence (DNA): TGCGCCAGCAGCTTTAACGCGCCACCGGCCGGGGAGCTGTTTTTT. Complete variable domain (other parts from reference TRBV5-1 and TRBJ2-2): KAGVTQTPRYLIKTRGQQVTLSCSPISGHRSVSWYQQTPGQGLQFLFEYFSETQRNKGNFPGRFSGRQFSNSRSEMNVSTLELGDSALYLCASSFNAPPAGELFFGEGSRLTVL.

A single count supports this clonotype. The chain links TRBV29-1 to TRBJ1-4; TRBD1 matches 10 bases. The CDR3 is 14 amino acids. CDR1 SQVTM and CDR2 ANQGSEA come from the germline V gene. With 4 bases clipped from V and 5 bases from J, the junction kept 4 bases outside the gene matches. The CDR3 protein is CSVGEDRGNEKLFF. In DNA form, the CDR3 reads TGCAGCGTTGGGGAGGACAGGGGGAATGAAAAACTGTTTTTT.

The genes are TRBV18 and TRBJ2-3; tentatively, D is TRBD1 (5 bases). This CDR3 is 15 amino acids long. CDR1 and CDR2 (germline): KGHSH, LQKENI. V lost 4 bases and J lost 0, with 11 bases in between. The CDR3 sequence: CASSRGPSSTDTQYF. CDR3 DNA: TGTGCCAGCTCACGGGGCCCCTCTAGCACAGATACGCAGTATTTT.

This clonotype was seen a handful of times. The chain is built from TRBV24-1 and TRBJ2-3, with 8 bases fitting TRBD2. The germline V gene has CDR1 KGHDR and CDR2 SFDVKD. V trimming: 3 bases; J trimming: 5 bases; junction bases outside the gene matches: 9. CDR3 size: 16 residues. The CDR3 DNA sequence: TGTGCCACCAGTGATCCAGCGGGAGTGGGAGGAGATACGCAGTATTTT. This codes for CATSDPAGVGGDTQYF.

This clonotype showed up many times. Here the CDR3 reads CASSLHRGEEQFF. As DNA, the CDR3 is TGCGCCAGCAGCTTACACAGGGGTGAGGAGCAGTTCTTC. The V and J genes are TRBV5-1 and TRBJ2-1; TRBD1 agrees at 7 bases. The CDR3 consists of 13 residues. V gave up 2 bases and J gave up 10 bases; unmatched junction bases: 6. In germline, CDR1 is SGHRS, CDR2 YFSETQ.

Note on this clonotype: Mismatch with germline at one junction end may stem from a read error. The CDR3 DNA sequence: TGTGCTAGCAGCTTAGGTCTTACGGGTTACAATGAGCAGTTCTTC. Residues: CASSLGLTGYNEQFF. The rearrangement joins TRBV7-7 to TRBJ2-1; D remains ambiguous. The CDR3 spans 15 residues. Germline values: CDR1 SSHAT, CDR2 FNYEAQ (reference sequence).

This clonotype was recorded at least ten times. The chain couples TRBV27 to TRBJ1-5, with no clear D. Germline assignment: CDR1 MNHEY and CDR2 SMNVEV (reference sequence). Trimming took off 5 bases at V and 0 bases at J, with 8 bases between the two ends. The CDR3 runs to 14 residues. The CDR3 loop is CASSLGYSNQPQHF. CDR3 DNA sequence: TGTGCCAGCAGTCTGGGATATAGCAATCAGCCCCAGCATTTT.